The next 28 T cell receptor beta chains were all read from a single sample in a study of blood T cells in healthy people across ages. A second PCR, run for about 6 to 11 cycles, used a sample-barcoded 5' primer plus a J-beta primer mix. TCRdb re-derived calls from the 5' RACE reads in MiXCR, one entry per CDR3 protein. The data show around 1,000,000 distinct CDR3 sequences, with roughly two fifths seen just once and under 15% held by the top ten. The sample consisted of blood. Receptors were obtained from a man aged 18 to 30 in good health.

The chain employs TRBV18 and TRBJ1-6, with a tentative D call TRBD1 (5 bases). Deletions cut 6 bases from V and 7 bases from J, with 22 bases between. Germline CDR1 reads KGHSH; CDR2 reads LQKENI. This CDR3 comprises 17 residues. The CDR3 is CASSPNPRGDSNSPLHF. The CDR3 coding sequence is TGTGCCAGCTCCCCTAATCCCCGAGGGGATTCCAATTCACCCCTCCACTTT.

J is TRBJ2-1 and V is TRBV11-2; no clear D gene. V was clipped by 5 bases and J by 9 bases, with 11 bases between them. Germline V gene lookup returns CDR1 SGHAT and CDR2 FQNNGV. The CDR3 totals 12 residues. The chain's CDR3 is CASSLDAPEQFF. For the CDR3, the DNA is TGTGCCAGCAGCCTGGATGCGCCTGAGCAGTTCTTC.

The CDR3 DNA follows: TGTGCCAGCAGTTTCTTCGCGCTCGGGGATCAGCCCCAGCATTTT. Protein sequence: CASSFFALGDQPQHF. The chain employs TRBV12-3 or TRBV12-4 and TRBJ1-5; D remains unclear. The CDR3 consists of 15 residues. V lost 3 bases and J 5 bases, leaving 14 bases between the germline ends.

Many counts were recorded for this clonotype. This chain connects TRBV4-1 to TRBJ1-2; no reliable D call. Trimming took 1 base from V and 4 from J, leaving 13 bases between them. From germline, CDR1 is MGHRA and CDR2 YSYEKL. This CDR3 spans 15 amino acids. The CDR3 sequence: CASSQGVMGFYGYTF. For the CDR3, the DNA is TGCGCCAGCAGCCAAGGGGTCATGGGGTTCTATGGCTACACCTTC.

This clonotype appeared a few times. The chain joins TRBV4-2 to TRBJ2-3, with a possible D match to TRBD1 (5 bases). The germline V and J ends were trimmed by 0 bases and 0 bases, with 13 bases remaining between them. From germline, CDR1 is LGHNA and CDR2 YNFKEQ. The CDR3 is 17 amino acids. DNA for the CDR3: TGTGCCAGCAGCCAAGAATGGAGACAGCCTAGCACAGATACGCAGTATTTT. This codes for CASSQEWRQPSTDTQYF.

The J gene is TRBJ2-1, the V gene TRBV7-6; possibly TRBD1 for D (5 bases). V lost 7 bases, J lost 6 bases, and 19 bases lay in between. Germline loops: CDR1 SGHVS, CDR2 FNYEAQ. There are 15 residues in the CDR3. The CDR3 nucleotides read TGTGCCAGCACCTTTAAAGACGGGCAGGGCAATGAGCAGTTCTTC. Amino acids: CASTFKDGQGNEQFF.

This chain connects TRBV5-1 to TRBJ2-3; D gene uncertain. With 0 bases removed from V and 0 bases from J, the gap between germline ends came to 14 bases. In germline, CDR1 is SGHRS, CDR2 YFSETQ. The CDR3 totals 17 residues. CDR3: CASSLGWNPVSTDTQYF. The CDR3 DNA is TGCGCCAGCAGCTTGGGTTGGAACCCGGTTAGCACAGATACGCAGTATTTT.

The V and J genes are TRBV30 and TRBJ2-3, with 8 bases aligning to TRBD2. This CDR3 has 14 residues. After removal of 4 bases from V and 6 bases from J, the junction contained 9 bases not matched to a gene. Germline V gene lookup returns CDR1 GTSNPN and CDR2 SVGIG (reference sequence). The CDR3 spells CAWMYSGAGDTQYF. The DNA for the CDR3 is TGTGCCTGGATGTATAGCGGGGCCGGGGATACGCAGTATTTT.

The rearrangement joins TRBV2 to TRBJ1-4, with D possibly matching TRBD1 (5 bases). V was pared by 5 bases and J by 1 base, with 8 bases between. CDR1 and CDR2 from the germline V gene are SNHLY and FYNNEI. This CDR3 is built from 14 residues. CDR3 protein: CASSPGVTNEKLFF. The CDR3 DNA reads as TGTGCCAGCAGTCCGGGGGTAACTAATGAAAAACTGTTTTTT.

The count of this clonotype is one. A junction end diverges from the germline sequence, so it may reflect a read error. The chain combines TRBV20-1 with TRBJ1-6, with 8 bases lining up with TRBD1. Germline lookup yields CDR1 DFQATT and CDR2 SNEGSKA (reference sequence). CDR3 length: 15 residues. This CDR3 reads CRATGQGSYNSPLHF. CDR3 in DNA: TGCAGGGCTACCGGACAGGGATCCTATAATTCACCCCTCCACTTT.

The table lists this clonotype with a few counts. The chain recombines TRBV20-1 with TRBJ2-5, with 12 nucleotides matching TRBD1. In germline, CDR1 is DFQATT, CDR2 SNEGSKA (reference sequence). V shed 4 bases, J shed 6 bases, and the junction held 3 bases outside the gene matches. This CDR3 has 13 residues. The CDR3 DNA reads TGCAGTGCTACGGGACAGGGGGCGAAGACCCAGTACTTC. Translation gives CSATGQGAKTQYF.

Written as DNA, the CDR3 is TGTGCCAGCAGTCCTCTTAGGAGTGGAAACACCATATATTTT. Amino acid sequence: CASSPLRSGNTIYF. V and J are TRBV27 and TRBJ1-3; no reliable D call. Per germline, CDR1 MNHEY and CDR2 SMNVEV (reference sequence). V gave up 5 bases and J gave up 3 bases, with 11 bases separating them. This CDR3 is built from 14 residues.

This clonotype was observed a few times. The CDR3 DNA follows: TGCGCCAGCGGCTGGGATAAGAACACTGAAGCTTTCTTT. Translated, it gives CASGWDKNTEAFF. The chain links TRBV4-3 to TRBJ1-1; D ambiguous. Germline CDR1 LGHNA, CDR2 YSLEER. The CDR3 totals 13 residues. V was pared by 8 bases and J by 1 base, with 11 bases between.

The genes are TRBV6-5 and TRBJ2-1; 9 bases fit TRBD1. The CDR3 length is 14 residues. With 6 bases clipped from V and 7 bases from J, the junction kept 7 bases outside the gene matches. Germline lookup yields CDR1 MNHEY and CDR2 SVGAGI. The CDR3 DNA is TGTGCCAGCAGCATCGGGACAGGGATGAATGAGCAGTTCTTC. Translation: CASSIGTGMNEQFF.

The rearrangement uses TRBV6-2 or TRBV6-3 and TRBJ1-5; TRBD1 agrees at 9 bases. With 2 bases clipped from V and 2 bases from J, the junction kept 1 base outside the gene matches. The CDR3 has 15 residues. In germline, CDR1 is MNHEY, CDR2 SVGEGT. Written as DNA, the CDR3 is TGTGCCAGCAGTTACCGGACAGGGGGCAATCAGCCCCAGCATTTT. Its translation is CASSYRTGGNQPQHF.

Only a few counts were recorded for this clonotype. CDR3 sequence (DNA): TGTGCCAGCAGCACCAGATGGCTTTTCACAGATACGCAGTATTTT. This translates into CASSTRWLFTDTQYF. The chain carries TRBV7-2 and TRBJ2-3, with unresolved D. In germline, CDR1 is SGHTA, CDR2 FQGNSA. There are 15 residues in the CDR3. With 5 bases removed from V and 2 bases from J, the gap between germline ends came to 14 bases.

To note about this clonotype: A much larger clone lies one base from this, so it may be a read error. CDR3 protein: CASSLGRFMGDTQYF. The DNA of the CDR3 is TGTGCCAGCAGTTTAGGCAGGTTTATGGGAGATACGCAGTATTTT. The chain has TRBV12-3 or TRBV12-4 and TRBJ2-3; no firm D call. CDR3 length: 15 residues. Trimming took off 1 base at V and 5 bases at J, with 13 bases between the two ends.

The rearrangement uses TRBV10-3 and TRBJ2-7, with 8 bases matching TRBD1. The V gene's germline CDR1 is ENHRY and CDR2 SYGVKD. This CDR3 contains 16 residues. J lost 2 bases, V lost 0 bases, and 6 bases had no gene match. The CDR3 here is CAISESNRGAPYEQYF. The DNA of the CDR3 is TGTGCCATCAGTGAGTCGAACAGGGGGGCTCCCTACGAGCAGTACTTC.

The V gene is TRBV12-3 or TRBV12-4, the J gene TRBJ1-2, with no clear D. CDR3 length: 12 residues. V was clipped by 6 bases and J by 1 base, with 6 bases between them. As DNA, the CDR3 is TGTGCCAGCAGACAGCTTAACTATGGCTACACCTTC. Amino acid sequence: CASRQLNYGYTF.

About this clonotype itself: A junction end diverges from the germline sequence, so it may reflect a read error. The rearrangement joins TRBV4-1 to TRBJ1-2; possible D gene TRBD1, 5 bases. CDR3 length equals 15 residues. Germline assignment: CDR1 MGHRA and CDR2 YSYEKL. This chain's CDR3 is CASGHPGRRNYGYTF. The CDR3 nucleotides are TGCGCCAGCGGCCACCCGGGACGTCGGAATTATGGCTACACCTTC.

This sequence joins TRBV20-1 and TRBJ2-7, with D perhaps TRBD1 or TRBD2 (6 bases each). The V gene lost 2 bases and the J gene lost 0 bases, with 17 bases spanning the gap. Germline V lookup: CDR1 DFQATT, CDR2 SNEGSKA (reference sequence). The CDR3 covers 16 residues. CDR3 amino acids: CSARWGRGRSSYEQYF. The CDR3 region has the DNA TGCAGTGCTAGATGGGGGCGGGGCCGGAGCTCCTACGAGCAGTACTTC.

This clonotype was detected ten times or more. The chain joins TRBV7-2 to TRBJ2-3; D is undetermined. The CDR3 consists of 12 residues. Germline V gives CDR1 SGHTA, CDR2 FQGNSA. The germline V and J ends were trimmed by 5 bases and 4 bases, with 7 bases remaining between them. The CDR3 nucleotides are TGTGCCAGCAGCCCCCATGCAGATACGCAGTATTTT. This gives the protein CASSPHADTQYF.

The chain carries TRBV7-2 and TRBJ1-2, with a weak D call TRBD1 (6 bases). There are 15 residues in the CDR3. The germline gives CDR1 SGHTA, CDR2 FQGNSA. Deletions cut 1 base from V and 7 bases from J, with 16 bases between. DNA for the CDR3: TGTGCCAGCAGCTTAGGGGGGCTTGGGCATTCTGGCTACACCTTC. It yields the protein CASSLGGLGHSGYTF.

This clonotype came up a few times. The V gene is TRBV6-5, the J gene TRBJ2-1; 10 bases fit TRBD2. Germline CDR1 and CDR2: MNHEY and SVGAGI. The J segment lost 3 bases and the V segment lost 2 bases, leaving 10 bases of the junction unmatched. The CDR3 is 18 amino acids. The CDR3 DNA sequence: TGTGCCAGCAGTTACCTTCCTTTAGCGGGGGGTCTCTACAATGAGCAGTTCTTC. This sequence encodes CASSYLPLAGGLYNEQFF.

The chain has TRBV3-1 and TRBJ2-5; tentatively, D is TRBD1 (5 bases). V dropped 0 bases and J dropped 10 bases, with 21 bases sitting between them. This CDR3 is built from 16 residues. From germline, CDR1 is LGHDT and CDR2 YNNKEL (reference sequence). The CDR3 here is CASSQEVVGPLVGQYF. CDR3 DNA: TGTGCCAGCAGCCAAGAGGTTGTGGGGCCGCTAGTCGGCCAGTACTTC.

The CDR3 DNA sequence: TGCGCCAGCAGCCCAGGACAGGGGTATAATTCACCCCTCCACTTT. This sequence encodes CASSPGQGYNSPLHF. The chain has TRBV5-1 and TRBJ1-6; TRBD1 aligns across 9 bases. The CDR3 sequence is 15 residues long. Trimming removed 4 bases from V and 4 bases from J; junction bases left unmatched: 3. Germline CDR1 SGHRS, CDR2 YFSETQ.

The chain carries TRBV27 and TRBJ2-1; D is ambiguous. V was shortened by 5 bases and J by 6 bases, with 14 bases between the two germline ends. This CDR3 contains 14 residues. Germline assignment: CDR1 MNHEY and CDR2 SMNVEV (reference sequence). The DNA for the CDR3 is TGTGCCAGCAGTCTCAGCATTCTCCTCAATGAGCAGTTCTTC. Translation gives CASSLSILLNEQFF.

This clonotype has only a few counts. The gene calls are TRBV20-1 and TRBJ2-1, with TRBD2 identical over 8 bases. The length of the CDR3 is 16 residues. Losses at the gene ends were 0 bases for V and 4 bases for J; bases not matched to a gene: 8. The germline gives CDR1 DFQATT, CDR2 SNEGSKA (reference sequence). CDR3 residues: CSARDPGSGVYNEQFF. The CDR3 DNA is TGCAGTGCTAGAGATCCTGGTAGCGGGGTTTACAATGAGCAGTTCTTC.